The 13 T cell receptor beta chains given below trace back to one sample, sequenced in a study of T cell responses to AZD1222 COVID-19 vaccine. Libraries were prepared by immunoSEQ multiplex PCR; TCRdb keeps only in-frame clonotypes and omits some of them. This sample has some 91,000 clones; roughly nine tenths occur once, and the top ten carry over 9.5%. The sequencing here drew on peripheral blood, taken on day 0 of AZD1222 vaccination. The receptors come from an adult in good health.

The chain has TRBV19 and TRBJ1-2; perhaps TRBD1 as D (6 bases). CDR1 and CDR2 from the germline V gene are LNHDA and SQIVND (reference sequence). The CDR3 sequence is 16 residues long. Trimming left V 2 bases short and J 4 bases short, with 17 bases between. In DNA form, the CDR3 reads TGTGCCAGTAGTATAACGTCCCAGGGACACGGCTATGGCTACACCTTC. It specifies CASSITSQGHGYGYTF.

The chain employs TRBV18 and TRBJ1-6; 10 bases are a match to TRBD1. This CDR3 contains 15 residues. Germline V lookup: CDR1 KGHSH, CDR2 LQKENI. Unmatched junction bases numbered 5, after V lost 5 bases and J lost 7 bases. CDR3 protein: CASSATGQGNSPLHF. DNA for the CDR3: TGTGCCAGCTCAGCGACGGGACAGGGGAATTCACCCCTCCACTTT.

The J gene is TRBJ1-4, the V gene TRBV2; 7 bases are shared with TRBD1. CDR3 length equals 14 residues. Germline loops: CDR1 SNHLY, CDR2 FYNNEI. Germline trimming cut 5 bases from V and 11 bases from J; bases unmatched to any gene: 11. The CDR3 sequence: CASSTDRALGKLFF. The CDR3 DNA reads TGTGCCAGCAGTACCGACAGGGCGTTGGGGAAACTGTTTTTT.

This chain uses TRBV5-6 with TRBJ2-2; weak D call: TRBD1 (5 bases). The CDR3 sequence is 14 residues long. Germline V gives CDR1 SGHDT, CDR2 YYEEEE. V was cut by 5 bases and J by 5 bases, with 13 bases left in between. The CDR3 sequence is CASRTVSRTGELFF. In DNA form, the CDR3 reads TGTGCCAGCAGGACAGTTTCGAGGACCGGGGAGCTGTTTTTT.

The genes are TRBV5-4 and TRBJ1-1; 9 bases agree with TRBD1. The CDR3 extends over 19 amino acids. Germline-derived CDR1 and CDR2 are SGHNT and YYREEE (reference sequence). Trimming took 4 bases from V and 0 from J; bases not matched to a gene: 16. The CDR3, as DNA: TGTGCCAGCAGCGTTCACCCCCGGGACAGGGTTCGATTGAACACTGAAGCTTTCTTT. Its translation: CASSVHPRDRVRLNTEAFF.

The J gene is TRBJ1-5, the V gene TRBV28, with D possibly being TRBD1 (5 bases). Germline CDR1 and CDR2: MDHEN and SYDVKM. The CDR3 has 16 residues. V was clipped by 6 bases and J by 5 bases, with 20 bases between them. The CDR3 reads CASRGSGQGFYQPQHF. The CDR3 bases are TGTGCCAGCAGGGGGTCGGGGCAGGGCTTTTATCAGCCCCAGCATTTT.

The CDR3, as DNA: TGTGCCAGCAGCTTTGCTAGCGGGGCTTACGAGCAGTACTTC. Translation gives CASSFASGAYEQYF. V gene TRBV11-2 combines with J gene TRBJ2-7, with TRBD2 identical over 9 bases. The V gene's germline CDR1 is SGHAT and CDR2 FQNNGV. The length of the CDR3 is 14 residues. With V trimmed by 3 bases and J by 4 bases, 4 bases remained unmatched.

V usage is TRBV6-6 and J usage is TRBJ1-1, with D hard to call. Germline V lookup: CDR1 MNHNY, CDR2 SVGAGI (reference sequence). The CDR3 contains 15 residues. V lost 6 bases and J 4 bases, leaving 18 bases between the germline ends. Here the CDR3 reads CASSLPRVTSTEAFF. The CDR3 bases are TGTGCCAGCAGCCTCCCTCGTGTGACCAGCACTGAAGCTTTCTTT.

V and J are TRBV3-1 (or the pseudogene TRBV3-2) and TRBJ2-2, with 7 bases matching TRBD1. The germline CDR1 and CDR2 sequences are LGHDT and YNNKEL (reference sequence). The CDR3 sequence is 15 residues long. The ends lost 4 bases at V and 2 bases at J; junction bases unmatched: 4. CDR3 sequence reads: CASSRGTVNTGELFF. CDR3 sequence (DNA): TGTGCCAGCAGCCGTGGGACAGTTAACACCGGGGAGCTGTTTTTT.

V is TRBV12-3 or TRBV12-4 and J is TRBJ1-4; D is undetermined. V lost 3 bases to trimming and J lost 15 bases, with 14 bases between them. This CDR3 comprises 12 residues. DNA for the CDR3: TGTGCCAGCAGTTTCATCTATGGGAAAATGTTTTTT. Protein: CASSFIYGKMFF.

V gene TRBV7-2 combines with J gene TRBJ1-2; 7 bases map to TRBD1. V was clipped by 7 bases and J by 3 bases; unmatched bases: 8. CDR1 SGHTA and CDR2 FQGNSA come from the germline V gene. This CDR3 contains 14 residues. The CDR3 region is CASTSTGPYYGYTF. In DNA, the CDR3 is TGTGCCAGCACCTCGACAGGGCCCTACTATGGCTACACCTTC.

This chain uses TRBV7-6 with TRBJ2-7, with 9 positions matching TRBD1. The V gene's germline CDR1 is SGHVS and CDR2 FNYEAQ. CDR3 size: 13 residues. V gave up 5 bases and J gave up 3 bases; unmatched junction bases: 2. In nucleotides, the CDR3 is TGTGCCAGCAGCATGGGACAGGGCTACGAGCAGTACTTC. Its protein product is CASSMGQGYEQYF.

The chain is built from TRBV15 and TRBJ1-2; no clear D. The V end lost 0 bases, the J end lost 8 bases, and 25 bases lay between the germline ends. Germline V gene data show CDR1 as LNHNV and CDR2 as YYDKDF (reference sequence). CDR3 length: 18 amino acids. CDR3 protein: CATSRDHLGGGSVGGYTF. The CDR3 region has the DNA TGTGCCACCAGCAGAGATCATTTAGGTGGAGGATCGGTCGGAGGCTACACCTTC.